Below, 13 T cell receptor beta chains from the same sample are listed, as sequenced in a study of blood T cell repertoires in COVID-19 (TCRdb year 2020). Library prep was done by the immunoSEQ multiplex PCR assay. Sourced from immuneACCESS, this table was stored by TCRdb with only in-frame sequences that have V and J called. A share of the clones is absent; for the studies checked, an unresolved V gene accounts for under half, and the remainder has no known explanation. For this sample there are approximately 100,000 clones; approximately 90% appear just once. Jointly, the top ten make up approximately 15% of the sample. The sequenced material came from peripheral blood. The receptor set was obtained from a man between 50 and 59 years old with acute or convalescent COVID-19.

The rearrangement uses TRBV30 and TRBJ2-6; TRBD2 might be the D (6 bases). Trimming stripped 1 base from V and 0 bases from J, with 22 bases between. Germline V gives CDR1 GTSNPN, CDR2 SVGIG (reference sequence). The CDR3 covers 20 residues. CDR3 in amino acids: CAWSATSGLYTLSGANVLTF. The DNA for the CDR3 is TGTGCCTGGAGTGCTACCTCGGGACTGTATACTCTCTCTGGGGCCAACGTCCTGACTTTC.

V gene TRBV5-1 combines with J gene TRBJ1-1; 9 bases map to TRBD1. CDR1 is SGHRS, CDR2 YFSETQ, per germline. Trimming at V came to 1 base and at J to 4 bases, leaving 5 bases not matched to a gene. The CDR3 has 15 amino acids. DNA of the CDR3: TGCGCCAGCAGCTTGTTTTCGGGACAGGGCACTGAAGCTTTCTTT. This gives the protein CASSLFSGQGTEAFF.

In this sample, this clone turned up a few times. The chain employs TRBV7-2 and TRBJ2-4; D gene unclear. Trimming took off 5 bases at V and 0 bases at J, with 17 bases between the two ends. Germline CDR1 reads SGHTA; CDR2 reads FQGNSA. The CDR3 totals 17 residues. The CDR3 DNA is TGTGCCAGCAGCGACAACACCTTCAGTGTAGCCAAAAACATTCAGTACTTC. Translating gives CASSDNTFSVAKNIQYF.

This chain joins TRBV6-2 or TRBV6-3 and TRBJ1-2; D remains ambiguous. The length of the CDR3 is 12 residues. Trimming left V 1 base short and J 7 bases short, with 7 bases between. Germline loops: CDR1 MNHEY, CDR2 SVGEGT. The CDR3 is CASSYFPSGYTF. The CDR3 nucleotides read TGTGCCAGCAGTTACTTCCCTAGTGGCTACACCTTC.

The CDR3 DNA is TGCGCCAGCAGCTTGGAGGGCGACTACTACACCTTC. Translation: CASSLEGDYYTF. The chain has TRBV5-1 and TRBJ1-2; D is ambiguous. Trimming cost V 0 bases and J 10 bases, with 10 bases left between them. The CDR3 contains 12 residues. Germline CDR1 is SGHRS and CDR2 is YFSETQ.

V is TRBV18 and J is TRBJ2-5, with D maybe TRBD1 (5 bases). Germline assignment: CDR1 KGHSH and CDR2 LQKENI. The CDR3 extends over 13 amino acids. V lost 0 bases to trimming and J lost 4 bases, with 6 bases between them. In nucleotides, the CDR3 is TGTGCCAGCTCACCACCAGGGGCAGAGACCCAGTACTTC. Translated: CASSPPGAETQYF.

This clone showed up just a few times. The chain uses TRBV5-1 and TRBJ1-6; D is unclear. V shed 0 bases and J shed 10 bases, with 17 bases lying between them. The CDR3 extends over 16 amino acids. Germline lookup yields CDR1 SGHRS and CDR2 YFSETQ. CDR3 sequence: CASSLDDGPGRSPLHF. The CDR3 nucleotides read TGCGCCAGCAGCTTGGATGATGGCCCGGGAAGGTCACCCCTCCACTTT.

V usage is TRBV29-1 and J usage is TRBJ2-2; 11 bases are a match to TRBD2. Germline CDR1 is SQVTM and CDR2 is ANQGSEA. The length of the CDR3 is 14 residues. Unmatched junction bases numbered 6, after V lost 7 bases and J lost 5 bases. CDR3 DNA sequence: TGCAGCGGCAGGACTAGCGGGCTTACCGGGGAGCTGTTTTTT. Amino acids: CSGRTSGLTGELFF.

The chain recombines TRBV18 with TRBJ1-1, with no clear D. V was clipped by 3 bases and J by 3 bases, with 8 bases between them. Germline CDR1 KGHSH, CDR2 LQKENI. This CDR3 spans 13 amino acids. The CDR3, as DNA: TGTGCCAGCTCACCTGGTAGAGACACTGAAGCTTTCTTT. This sequence encodes CASSPGRDTEAFF.

This clone was detected only once. The chain recombines TRBV4-1 with TRBJ1-5; perhaps TRBD1 as D (5 bases). This CDR3 contains 15 residues. With 4 bases removed from V and 0 bases from J, the gap between germline ends came to 10 bases. Germline CDR1 and CDR2: MGHRA and YSYEKL. Written as DNA, the CDR3 is TGCGCCAGCAGCCCCGACAGAAATAGCAATCAGCCCCAGCATTTT. Encoded protein: CASSPDRNSNQPQHF.

The chain couples TRBV9 to TRBJ1-6, with a tentative D call TRBD1 (6 bases). Germline assignment: CDR1 SGDLS and CDR2 YYNGEE. The V and J ends lost 3 bases and 8 bases respectively, with 9 bases between them. This CDR3 spans 13 amino acids. As DNA, the CDR3 is TGTGCCAGCAGCGCCAGGACAGATTCACCCCTCCACTTT. Translated, it gives CASSARTDSPLHF.

The rearrangement links TRBV28 to TRBJ2-2, with D possibly matching TRBD1 (5 bases). The V and J ends lost 3 bases and 1 base respectively, with 9 bases between them. Germline V CDR1 and CDR2: MDHEN, SYDVKM. CDR3 size: 15 residues. The CDR3 DNA is TGTGCCAGCAGTTTCGCAGGGCGGAACACCGGGGAGCTGTTTTTT. This sequence encodes CASSFAGRNTGELFF.

CDR3 region: CSASLRQGWWTEAFF. In nucleotides, the CDR3 is TGCAGTGCTAGTCTTCGGCAGGGATGGTGGACTGAAGCTTTCTTT. V is TRBV20-1 and J is TRBJ1-1, with a possible D match to TRBD1 (5 bases). The CDR3 sequence is 15 residues long. Germline CDR1 is DFQATT and CDR2 is SNEGSKA (reference sequence). The V gene lost 3 bases and the J gene lost 5 bases, with 19 bases spanning the gap.